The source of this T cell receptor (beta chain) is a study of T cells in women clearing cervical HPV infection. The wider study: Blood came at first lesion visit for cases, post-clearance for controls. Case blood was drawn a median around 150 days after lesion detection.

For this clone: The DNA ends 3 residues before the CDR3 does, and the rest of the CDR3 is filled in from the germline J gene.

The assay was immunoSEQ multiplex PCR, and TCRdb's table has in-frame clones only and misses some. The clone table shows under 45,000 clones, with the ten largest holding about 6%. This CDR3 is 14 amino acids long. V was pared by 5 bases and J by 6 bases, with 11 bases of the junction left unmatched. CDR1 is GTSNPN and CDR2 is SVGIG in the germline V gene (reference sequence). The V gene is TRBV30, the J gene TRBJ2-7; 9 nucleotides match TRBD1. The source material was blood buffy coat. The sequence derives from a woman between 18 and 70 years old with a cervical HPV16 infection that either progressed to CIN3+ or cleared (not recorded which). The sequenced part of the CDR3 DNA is TGTGCCTGGGCGCGGGGGACAGGGTCTTTCGAG. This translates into CAWARGTGSFE. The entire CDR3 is CAWARGTGSFEQYF. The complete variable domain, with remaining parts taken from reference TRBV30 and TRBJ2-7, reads SQTIHQWPATLVQPVGSPLSLECTVEGTSNPNLYWYRQAAGRGLQLLFYSVGIGQISSEVPQNLSASRPQDRQFILSSKKLLLSDSGFYLCAWARGTGSFEQYFGPGTRLTVT.